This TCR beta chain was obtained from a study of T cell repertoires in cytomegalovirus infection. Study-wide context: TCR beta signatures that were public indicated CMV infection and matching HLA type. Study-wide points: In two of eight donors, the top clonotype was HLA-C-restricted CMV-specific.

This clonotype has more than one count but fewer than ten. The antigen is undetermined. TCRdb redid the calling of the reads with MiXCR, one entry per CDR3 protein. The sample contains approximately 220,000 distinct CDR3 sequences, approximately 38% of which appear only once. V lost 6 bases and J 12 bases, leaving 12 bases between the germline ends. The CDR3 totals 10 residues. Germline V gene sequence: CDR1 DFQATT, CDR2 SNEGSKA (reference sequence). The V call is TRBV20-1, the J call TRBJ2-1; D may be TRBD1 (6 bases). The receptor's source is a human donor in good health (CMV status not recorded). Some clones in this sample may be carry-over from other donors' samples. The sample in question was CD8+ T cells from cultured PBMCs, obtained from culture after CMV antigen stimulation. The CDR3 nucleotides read TGCAGTGCAAGCAGGGGAACGCAGTTCTTC. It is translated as CSASRGTQFF.